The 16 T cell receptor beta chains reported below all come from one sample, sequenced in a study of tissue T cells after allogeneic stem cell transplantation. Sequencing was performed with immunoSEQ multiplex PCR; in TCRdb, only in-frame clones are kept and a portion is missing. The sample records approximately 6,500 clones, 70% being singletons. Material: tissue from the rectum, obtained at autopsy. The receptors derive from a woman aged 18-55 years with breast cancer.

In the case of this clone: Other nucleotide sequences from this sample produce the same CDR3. This CDR3 is CASSRGGQGQETQYF. In nucleotides, the CDR3 is TGTGCCAGCAGCCGAGGGGGACAGGGACAAGAGACCCAGTACTTC. V is TRBV5-4 and J is TRBJ2-5, with 9 bases identical to TRBD1. Per the germline V gene, CDR1 is SGHNT and CDR2 is YYREEE (reference sequence). The CDR3 totals 15 residues. Trimming took 4 bases from V and 2 from J; bases not matched to a gene: 6.

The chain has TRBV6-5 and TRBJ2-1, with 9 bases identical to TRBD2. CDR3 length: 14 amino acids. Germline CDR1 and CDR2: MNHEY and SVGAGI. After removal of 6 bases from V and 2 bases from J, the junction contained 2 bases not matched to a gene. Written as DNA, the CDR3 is TGTGCCAGCAGGGGCGGGGGGGCCTACAATGAGCAGTTCTTC. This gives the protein CASRGGGAYNEQFF.

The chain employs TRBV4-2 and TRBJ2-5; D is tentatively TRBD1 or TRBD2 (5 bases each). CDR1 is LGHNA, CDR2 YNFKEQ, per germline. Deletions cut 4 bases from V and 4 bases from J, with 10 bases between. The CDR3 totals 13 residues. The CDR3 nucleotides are TGTGCCAGCAGCCCCGGGACGAGAGAGACCCAGTACTTC. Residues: CASSPGTRETQYF.

For the CDR3, the DNA is TGTGCCTGGACCCTAGGACTAGCTGAGACCCAGTACTTC. This translates into CAWTLGLAETQYF. The chain combines TRBV30 with TRBJ2-5, with TRBD2 matching over 8 bases. The CDR3 contains 13 residues. The germline CDR1 and CDR2 sequences are GTSNPN and SVGIG (reference sequence). With 4 bases clipped from V and 5 bases from J, the junction kept 6 bases outside the gene matches.

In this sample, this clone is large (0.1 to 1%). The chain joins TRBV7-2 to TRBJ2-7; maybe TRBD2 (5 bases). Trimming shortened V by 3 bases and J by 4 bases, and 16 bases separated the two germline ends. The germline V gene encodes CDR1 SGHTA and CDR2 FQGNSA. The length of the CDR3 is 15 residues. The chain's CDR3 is CASSFGFGEGYEQYF. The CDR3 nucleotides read TGTGCCAGCAGCTTTGGGTTCGGGGAAGGGTACGAGCAGTACTTC.

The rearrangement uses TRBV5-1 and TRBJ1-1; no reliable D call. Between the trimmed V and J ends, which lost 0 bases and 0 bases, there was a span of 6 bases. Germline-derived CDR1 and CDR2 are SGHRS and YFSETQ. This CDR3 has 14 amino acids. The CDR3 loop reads CASSLGSLNTEAFF. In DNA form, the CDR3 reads TGCGCCAGCAGCTTGGGCAGTCTGAACACTGAAGCTTTCTTT.

The CDR3 DNA sequence: TGTGCCAGCAGCCAAGTACAGGGTGATGAAAAACTGTTTTTT. This translates into CASSQVQGDEKLFF. The V gene is TRBV4-2, the J gene TRBJ1-4; D possibly corresponds to TRBD1 (6 bases). Trimming took off 1 base at V and 6 bases at J, with 9 bases between the two ends. Germline V lookup: CDR1 LGHNA, CDR2 YNFKEQ. This CDR3 region has 14 residues.

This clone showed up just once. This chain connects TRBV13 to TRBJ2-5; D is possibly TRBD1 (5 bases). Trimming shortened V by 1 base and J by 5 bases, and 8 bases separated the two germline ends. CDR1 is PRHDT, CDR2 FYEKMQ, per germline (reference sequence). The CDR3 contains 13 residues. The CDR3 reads CASSLAGLETQYF. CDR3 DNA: TGTGCCAGCAGCTTAGCAGGGCTGGAGACCCAGTACTTC.

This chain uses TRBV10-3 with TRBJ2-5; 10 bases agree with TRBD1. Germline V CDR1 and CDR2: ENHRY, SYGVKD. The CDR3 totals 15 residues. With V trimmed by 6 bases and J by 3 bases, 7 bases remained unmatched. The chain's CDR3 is CAIRGDRGWEETQYF. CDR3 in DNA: TGTGCCATCAGGGGGGACAGGGGTTGGGAAGAGACCCAGTACTTC.

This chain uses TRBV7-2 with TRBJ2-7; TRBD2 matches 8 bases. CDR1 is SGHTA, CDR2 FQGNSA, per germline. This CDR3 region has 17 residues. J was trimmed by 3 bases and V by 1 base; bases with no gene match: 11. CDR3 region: CASSLGSSSREVYEQYF. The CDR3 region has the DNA TGTGCCAGCAGCTTAGGCTCCTCCTCGCGGGAGGTCTACGAGCAGTACTTC.

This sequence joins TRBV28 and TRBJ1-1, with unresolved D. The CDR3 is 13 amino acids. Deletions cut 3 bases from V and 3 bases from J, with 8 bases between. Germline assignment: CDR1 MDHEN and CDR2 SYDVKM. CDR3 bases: TGTGCCAGCAGTTTGGGTTACGACACTGAAGCTTTCTTT. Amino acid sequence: CASSLGYDTEAFF.

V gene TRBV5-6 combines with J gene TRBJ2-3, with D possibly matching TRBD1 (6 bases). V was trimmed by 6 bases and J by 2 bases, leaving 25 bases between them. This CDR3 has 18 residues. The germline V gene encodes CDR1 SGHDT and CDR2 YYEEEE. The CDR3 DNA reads TGTGCCAGCACCACCAGGGTGGGAAGGGGGATTTACACAGATACGCAGTATTTT. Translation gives CASTTRVGRGIYTDTQYF.

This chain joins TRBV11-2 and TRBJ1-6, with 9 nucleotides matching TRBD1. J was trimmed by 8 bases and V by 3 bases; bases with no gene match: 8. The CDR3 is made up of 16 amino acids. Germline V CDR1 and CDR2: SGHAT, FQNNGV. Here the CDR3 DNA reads TGTGCCAGCAGCTTTGGGACAGGGACTGGGGATTCACCCCTCCACTTT. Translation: CASSFGTGTGDSPLHF.

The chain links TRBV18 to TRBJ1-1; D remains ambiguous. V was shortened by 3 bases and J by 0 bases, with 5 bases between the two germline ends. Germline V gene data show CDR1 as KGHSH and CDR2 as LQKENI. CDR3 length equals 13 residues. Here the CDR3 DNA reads TGTGCCAGCTCACCGGGCGTGAACACTGAAGCTTTCTTT. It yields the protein CASSPGVNTEAFF.

The CDR3 is CASSLVGSGQGEQETQYF. CDR3 sequence (DNA): TGTGCCAGCAGCTTAGTGGGATCGGGCCAGGGGGAGCAAGAGACCCAGTACTTC. The chain joins TRBV7-3 to TRBJ2-5, with TRBD1 identical over 7 bases. This CDR3 contains 18 residues. Germline lookup yields CDR1 SGHTA and CDR2 FQGTGA. V trimming: 2 bases; J trimming: 2 bases; junction bases outside the gene matches: 14.

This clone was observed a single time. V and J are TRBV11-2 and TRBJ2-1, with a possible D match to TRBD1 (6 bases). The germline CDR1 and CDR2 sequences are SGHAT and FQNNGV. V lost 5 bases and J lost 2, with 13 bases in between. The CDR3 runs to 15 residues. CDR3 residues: CASSDYSGAYNEQFF. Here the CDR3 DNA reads TGTGCCAGCAGCGATTACTCAGGGGCCTACAATGAGCAGTTCTTC.